The clone carrying this T cell receptor beta chain was counted between two and nine times. This CDR3 region has 16 residues. This sample was included in a study of T-cell reconstitution after alpha-beta-depleted transplantation in children. Unique molecular identifiers featured in how the TCRbeta library was prepared. MiXCR was run by TCRdb on the PCR reads, yielding one entry per CDR3 protein. Seen here are 250,000 or so distinct CDR3 sequences, around 25% observed once, and the top ten hold about 5%. This sequence joins TRBV21-1 and TRBJ2-5; no check of the table's D call, TRBD1, against the DNA was made. TRBV21-1 has pseudogene status. This clonotype was sampled from a female patient aged 2-9 years who had a stem cell transplant for congenital amegakaryocytic thrombocytopenia, so the T cells may come from the graft donor. The material sequenced was PBMCs, mostly from graft donor cells, taken 360 days after TCRalphabeta/CD19-depleted stem cell transplant. In DNA form, the CDR3 reads TGTGCCAGCAGCACTCTGAGGACAGGGGAGGCAGAGACCCAGTACTTC. Its protein is CASSTLRTGEAETQYF.